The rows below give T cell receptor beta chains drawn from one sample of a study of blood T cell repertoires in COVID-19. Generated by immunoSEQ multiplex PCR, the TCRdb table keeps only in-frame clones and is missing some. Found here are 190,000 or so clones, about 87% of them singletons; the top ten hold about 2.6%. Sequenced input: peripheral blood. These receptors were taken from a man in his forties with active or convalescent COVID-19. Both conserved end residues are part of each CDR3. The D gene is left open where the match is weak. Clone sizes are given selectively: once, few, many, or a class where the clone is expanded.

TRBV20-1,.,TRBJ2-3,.,CSASSGTTDTQYF,TGCAGTGCTAGTTCGGGGACTACAGATACGCAGTATTTT
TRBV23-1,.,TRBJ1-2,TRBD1,CASSPPTGNLYGYTF,TGCGCCAGCAGTCCTCCGACAGGGAACCTCTATGGCTACACCTTC
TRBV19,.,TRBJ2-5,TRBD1,CASSIQGTERETQYF,TGTGCCAGTAGTATACAGGGGACAGAACGAGAGACCCAGTACTTC
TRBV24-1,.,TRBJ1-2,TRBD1,CATSERDSGAHGYTF,TGTGCCACCAGTGAAAGGGACAGCGGCGCCCATGGCTACACCTTC
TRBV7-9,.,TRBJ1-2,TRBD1,CASSSTGTGRNYGYTF,TGTGCCAGCAGTTCCACCGGGACAGGGAGAAACTATGGCTACACCTTC
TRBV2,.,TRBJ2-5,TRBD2,CASSDRTSGDETQYF,TGTGCCAGCAGTGACAGGACTAGCGGGGATGAGACCCAGTACTTC
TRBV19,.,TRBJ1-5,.,CASRTVGEGEGQPQHF,TGTGCCAGTAGGACAGTGGGCGAGGGGGAGGGTCAGCCCCAGCATTTT
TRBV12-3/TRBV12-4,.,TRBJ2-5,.,CASSLGIQETQYF,TGTGCCAGCAGTCTCGGGATCCAAGAGACCCAGTACTTC
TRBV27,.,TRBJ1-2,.,CASSPGFEPPNYGYTF,TGTGCCAGCAGTCCGGGTTTCGAACCCCCTAACTATGGCTACACCTTC
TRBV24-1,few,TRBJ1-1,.,CATSLGTNTEAFF,TGTGCCACCAGCTTAGGGACAAACACTGAAGCTTTCTTT
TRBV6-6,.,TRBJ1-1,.,CASRAGQRFMNTEAFF,TGTGCCAGCAGGGCGGGCCAGAGGTTCATGAACACTGAAGCTTTCTTT
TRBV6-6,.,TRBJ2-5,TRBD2,CASSSLSGGPQETQYF,TGTGCCAGCAGTTCCCTCAGCGGGGGACCCCAAGAGACCCAGTACTTC
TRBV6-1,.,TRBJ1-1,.,CASSEAGQLGTEAFF,TGTGCCAGCAGTGAAGCAGGACAGCTTGGGACTGAAGCTTTCTTT
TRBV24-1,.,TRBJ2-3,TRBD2,CATGSGARDTQYF,TGTGCCACCGGGAGCGGGGCGCGCGATACGCAGTATTTT